This T cell receptor beta chain was obtained from a study of T cells in localized non-small cell lung cancer. Whole-study results and caveats: The greatest T cell clonality was found in uninvolved adjacent lung (higher than in tumor). Without multi-region sequencing, intratumor heterogeneity could not be excluded. Among blood samples, higher T cell density accompanied longer overall survival.

Profiling relied on immunoSEQ multiplex PCR, and the TCRdb table lists in-frame clones only, not all of them. The data contain 25,000 or so clones, 70% to 90% of them singletons. Notes on this clone: Its antigen is as yet unknown.

CDR1 MNHEY and CDR2 SMNVEV come from the germline V gene (reference sequence). This CDR3 comprises 14 residues. The V and J ends lost 5 bases and 8 bases respectively, with 18 bases between them. This sequence was found in a man aged 40 to 69 with stage II lung adenocarcinoma. Sequenced here: PBMCs, sampled before any cancer treatment. V and J are TRBV27 and TRBJ1-1, with TRBD1 as a possible D gene (6 bases). CDR3 nucleotide sequence: TGTGCCAGCAGTCGCTACCCCGGGACAATGGAAGCTTTCTTT. It encodes CASSRYPGTMEAFF.